A single sample is the source of the 15 T cell receptor beta chains below, sequenced in a study of technical replicates of blood from several donors. The data were produced by immunoSEQ multiplex PCR, yet TCRdb's version contains in-frame clones alone and is incomplete. The sample consists of over 65,000 clones, about 93% of them appearing once. Sequencing used T cells isolated from PBMCs. The source is a human donor in good health.

The chain links TRBV28 to TRBJ2-5; unclear D gene. The germline V gene has CDR1 MDHEN and CDR2 SYDVKM. CDR3 size: 11 residues. V was clipped by 2 bases and J by 7 bases, with 5 bases between them. In DNA, the CDR3 is TGTGCCAGCAGTTTAATGAGGACCCAGTACTTC. It yields the protein CASSLMRTQYF.

This chain joins TRBV7-2 and TRBJ2-1, with 16 bases lining up with TRBD2. CDR1 is SGHTA, CDR2 FQGNSA, per germline. The CDR3 covers 18 residues. Trimming removed 5 bases from V and 9 bases from J; junction bases left unmatched: 13. CDR3 sequence: CASSQTSGTSGRGSEQFF. CDR3 DNA sequence: TGTGCCAGCAGCCAAACTTCCGGGACTAGCGGGAGGGGTAGTGAGCAGTTCTTC.

As for this clone: The CDR3 carries no conserved terminal phenylalanine or tryptophan, so it likely arises from a read error. No DNA is shown, since the ends of the CDR3 on it are uncertain; the CDR3 is the one TCRdb lists. The chain couples TRBV4-1 to TRBJ1-1; the DNA was not used to check the table's D call, TRBD1. Germline V CDR1 and CDR2: MGHRA, YSYEKL. The CDR3 is 14 amino acids long, termini counted. The CDR3 reads CASSQDVTGLGMAL.

The chain is built from TRBV4-2 and TRBJ2-7; 7 bases are shared with TRBD2. The ends lost 4 bases at V and 2 bases at J; junction bases unmatched: 8. This CDR3 contains 15 residues. Germline values: CDR1 LGHNA, CDR2 YNFKEQ. The CDR3 DNA reads as TGTGCCAGCAGCCTAGGACTAGAGATACCCTACGAGCAGTACTTC. Translating it yields CASSLGLEIPYEQYF.

The chain combines TRBV19 with TRBJ2-7, with 12 bases fitting TRBD2. CDR1 LNHDA and CDR2 SQIVND come from the germline V gene (reference sequence). V lost 5 bases, J lost 6 bases, and 11 bases stayed unmatched. This CDR3 is 16 amino acids long. CDR3 protein: CASSGRLAGDLPEQYF. CDR3 nucleotides: TGTGCCAGTAGTGGGCGACTAGCGGGAGATTTGCCCGAGCAGTACTTC.

The rearrangement uses TRBV7-9 and TRBJ1-1; TRBD1 matches at 7 bases. With V trimmed by 1 base and J by 3 bases, 5 bases remained unmatched. Germline CDR1 SEHNR, CDR2 FQNEAQ (reference sequence). The CDR3 contains 15 residues. The CDR3 DNA is TGTGCCAGCAGCTTAGAGGGCAGGGGGGACACTGAAGCTTTCTTT. This codes for CASSLEGRGDTEAFF.

This sequence joins TRBV9 and TRBJ2-2; 8 nucleotides line up with TRBD2. V shed 0 bases, J shed 2 bases, and the junction held 6 bases outside the gene matches. This CDR3 contains 17 residues. CDR1 is SGDLS, CDR2 YYNGEE, per germline. The CDR3, as DNA: TGTGCCAGCAGCGTAGACAGCGGGGGAATTAACACCGGGGAGCTGTTTTTT. The encoded protein is CASSVDSGGINTGELFF.

The chain recombines TRBV15 with TRBJ1-4; 8 bases line up with TRBD1. In germline, CDR1 is LNHNV, CDR2 YYDKDF (reference sequence). The ends lost 6 bases at V and 7 bases at J; junction bases unmatched: 7. This CDR3 is 14 amino acids long. The CDR3 spells CATRSDRGSEKLFF. The CDR3 coding sequence is TGTGCCACCAGAAGTGACAGGGGATCTGAAAAACTGTTTTTT.

CDR3 sequence (DNA): TGCGCCAGCAGCGACGGGCTGGATGGGCTATACCGGGGGGCCCAAGAGACCCAGTACTTC. It translates to CASSDGLDGLYRGAQETQYF. V and J are TRBV5-1 and TRBJ2-5; the D gene is possibly TRBD2 (7 bases). The V and J ends lost 4 bases and 1 base respectively, with 29 bases between them. Germline CDR1 and CDR2: SGHRS and YFSETQ. The CDR3 runs to 20 residues.

The chain has TRBV4-1 and TRBJ1-4; D may be TRBD1 (5 bases). Per germline, CDR1 MGHRA and CDR2 YSYEKL. With 3 bases removed from V and 7 bases from J, the gap between germline ends came to 21 bases. This CDR3 has 17 residues. CDR3 in amino acids: CASSQPRGGFGSEKLFF. The CDR3 DNA reads as TGCGCCAGCAGCCAGCCCCGGGGGGGTTTTGGAAGTGAAAAACTGTTTTTT.

This clone was observed a few times. J is TRBJ2-1 and V is TRBV9; no definite D call. Per germline, CDR1 SGDLS and CDR2 YYNGEE. V lost 7 bases and J lost 5, with 7 bases in between. This CDR3 is 11 amino acids long. This CDR3 reads CASGSNNEQFF. Here the CDR3 DNA reads TGTGCCAGCGGTAGCAACAATGAGCAGTTCTTC.

The chain has TRBV30 and TRBJ1-3; D is possibly TRBD1 (5 bases). Trimming took off 3 bases at V and 4 bases at J, with 16 bases between the two ends. CDR1 and CDR2 (germline): GTSNPN, SVGIG (reference sequence). The CDR3 consists of 15 residues. Written as DNA, the CDR3 is TGTGCCTGGAGAAGTTACAGGTCGCAGGGAAACACCATATATTTT. Encoded protein: CAWRSYRSQGNTIYF.

The DNA for the CDR3 is TGCGCCAGCAGCCAAGCTGGGAGCGAGAGGAACACCATATATTTT. Translation gives CASSQAGSERNTIYF. V and J are TRBV4-1 and TRBJ1-3; D not resolved. V was shortened by 1 base and J by 7 bases, with 14 bases between the two germline ends. The germline V gene has CDR1 MGHRA and CDR2 YSYEKL. CDR3 size: 15 residues.

The rearrangement joins TRBV5-4 to TRBJ2-7; 9 nucleotides match TRBD2. Germline CDR1 is SGHNT and CDR2 is YYREEE (reference sequence). This CDR3 is built from 14 residues. The ends lost 6 bases at V and 1 base at J; junction bases unmatched: 5. The CDR3 nucleotides are TGTGCCAGCACCCCAAGCGGGGGGTCCTACGAGCAGTACTTC. Translating it yields CASTPSGGSYEQYF.

The chain uses TRBV29-1 and TRBJ2-7, with 7 bases fitting TRBD1. CDR3 size: 14 residues. Per the germline V gene, CDR1 is SQVTM and CDR2 is ANQGSEA. V gave up 4 bases and J gave up 6 bases; unmatched junction bases: 12. The CDR3 is CSVARYRGRPEQYF. DNA of the CDR3: TGCAGCGTTGCCAGATATAGGGGGCGCCCCGAGCAGTACTTC.